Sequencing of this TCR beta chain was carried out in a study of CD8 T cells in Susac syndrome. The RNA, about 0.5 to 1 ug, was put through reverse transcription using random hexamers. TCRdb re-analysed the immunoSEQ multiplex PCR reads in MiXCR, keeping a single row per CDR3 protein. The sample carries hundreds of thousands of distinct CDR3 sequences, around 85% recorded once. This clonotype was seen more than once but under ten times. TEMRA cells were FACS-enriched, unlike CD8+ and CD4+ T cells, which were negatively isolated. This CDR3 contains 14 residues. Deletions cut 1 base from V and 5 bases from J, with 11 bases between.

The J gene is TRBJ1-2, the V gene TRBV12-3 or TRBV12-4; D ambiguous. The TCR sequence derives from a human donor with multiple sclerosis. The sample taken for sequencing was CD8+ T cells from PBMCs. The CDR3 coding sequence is TGTGCCAGCAGTTTAGTGGGAACGGGGTATGGCTACACCTTC. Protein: CASSLVGTGYGYTF.